The 9 T cell receptor beta chains below all came from one sample that was sequenced in a study of blood T cell repertoires in COVID-19. Generated by immunoSEQ multiplex PCR, the TCRdb table keeps only in-frame clones and is missing some. This table holds 390,000 or so clones, 75% to 90% found once. Sequencing used PBMCs or T cells enriched from blood (not recorded which). These receptors all stem from a man aged 18 to 30 who had recovered from COVID-19.

The genes are TRBV28 and TRBJ1-5, with D unclear. CDR1 and CDR2 (germline): MDHEN, SYDVKM. This CDR3 spans 13 amino acids. With 6 bases removed from V and 0 bases from J, the gap between germline ends came to 6 bases. The CDR3 nucleotides read TGTGCCAGCAGACAGTATAGCAATCAGCCCCAGCATTTT. Encoded protein: CASRQYSNQPQHF.

As concerns this clone: A junction boundary mismatches the germline segment, possibly from a read error. The V and J genes are TRBV4-3 and TRBJ2-1; D possibly corresponds to TRBD2 (6 bases). CDR1 LGHNA and CDR2 YSLEER come from the germline V gene. The CDR3 covers 14 residues. The CDR3 protein is CASSQDPQVGGTLF. Written as DNA, the CDR3 is TGCGCCAGCAGCCAAGATCCACAGGTGGGGGGAACACTCTTC.

V gene TRBV11-2 combines with J gene TRBJ2-7; 9 bases fit TRBD1. This CDR3 is built from 15 residues. The ends lost 6 bases at V and 1 base at J; junction bases unmatched: 7. Germline V gene sequence: CDR1 SGHAT, CDR2 FQNNGV. The CDR3 region has the DNA TGTGCCAGCAGACCAACCGGGACAGGGTCCTACGAGCAGTACTTC. This sequence encodes CASRPTGTGSYEQYF.

The rearrangement links TRBV6-1 to TRBJ2-5; 11 bases map to TRBD2. The CDR3 has 16 residues. Germline lookup yields CDR1 MNHNS and CDR2 SASEGT. V lost 4 bases and J lost 1; bases outside the gene matches: 5. The CDR3 loop reads CASSVTSGTPQETQYF. The CDR3 DNA follows: TGTGCCAGCAGTGTGACTAGCGGGACCCCCCAAGAGACCCAGTACTTC.

J is TRBJ1-5 and V is TRBV4-1; D is uncertain. V shed 2 bases and J shed 6 bases, with 20 bases lying between them. The CDR3 is 17 amino acids. Per germline, CDR1 MGHRA and CDR2 YSYEKL. The CDR3 coding sequence is TGCGCCAGCAGCCAATCCCCCCTCCGGGCGGAGGCTCAGCCCCAGCATTTT. It translates to CASSQSPLRAEAQPQHF.

The V call is TRBV21-1, the J call TRBJ2-7; TRBD2, the table's D call, was not compared with the DNA. TRBV21-1 counts as a pseudogene. The CDR3 extends over 14 amino acids. The CDR3 loop is CASSKERPGGEQYF. CDR3 bases: TGTGCCAGCAGCAAAGAGCGGCCGGGGGGCGAGCAGTACTTC.

The CDR3 bases are TGCAGCGTTGAGAGGGATGGCTACACCTTC. Translation: CSVERDGYTF. This rearrangement joins TRBV29-1 to TRBJ1-2; D not certain. V was pared by 3 bases and J by 6 bases, with 5 bases between. The CDR3 extends over 10 amino acids. Germline V lookup: CDR1 SQVTM, CDR2 ANQGSEA.

The rearrangement uses TRBV9 and TRBJ2-7; TRBD2 is a possible D gene (5 bases). Germline V gives CDR1 SGDLS, CDR2 YYNGEE. V was pared by 0 bases and J by 2 bases, with 12 bases between. This CDR3 is built from 15 residues. The CDR3 protein is CASSVEEGLAYEQYF. CDR3 DNA sequence: TGTGCCAGCAGCGTAGAAGAGGGTTTGGCCTACGAGCAGTACTTC.

J is TRBJ1-1 and V is TRBV3-1 (or the pseudogene TRBV3-2), with 9 bases fitting TRBD1. This CDR3 has 15 amino acids. Germline-derived CDR1 and CDR2 are LGHDT and YNNKEL (reference sequence). Trimming cost V 6 bases and J 7 bases; bases outside gene matches: 12. The CDR3 DNA sequence: TGTGCCAGCAGTCTAGGCAACAGGGGGCTTGGTGAAGCTTTCTTT. Amino acid sequence: CASSLGNRGLGEAFF.